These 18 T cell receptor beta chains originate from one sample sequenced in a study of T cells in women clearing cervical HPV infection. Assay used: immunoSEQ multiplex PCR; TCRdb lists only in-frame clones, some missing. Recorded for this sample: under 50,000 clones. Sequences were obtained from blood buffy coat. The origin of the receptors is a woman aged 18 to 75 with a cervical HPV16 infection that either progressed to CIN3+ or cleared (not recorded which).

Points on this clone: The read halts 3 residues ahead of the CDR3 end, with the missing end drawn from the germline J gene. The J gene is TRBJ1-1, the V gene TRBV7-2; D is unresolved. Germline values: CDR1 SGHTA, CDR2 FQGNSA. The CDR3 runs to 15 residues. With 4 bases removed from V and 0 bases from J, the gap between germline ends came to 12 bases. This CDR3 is CASSSHLIMNTEAFF. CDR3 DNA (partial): TGTGCCAGCAGCTCCCACTTGATTATGAACACTGAA. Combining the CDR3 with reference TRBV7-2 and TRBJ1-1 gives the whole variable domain GAGVSQSPSNKVTEKGKDVELRCDPISGHTALYWYRQSLGQGLEFLIYFQGNSAPDKSGLPSDRFSAERTGGSVSTLTIQRTQQEDSAVYLCASSSHLIMNTEAFFGQGTRLTVV.

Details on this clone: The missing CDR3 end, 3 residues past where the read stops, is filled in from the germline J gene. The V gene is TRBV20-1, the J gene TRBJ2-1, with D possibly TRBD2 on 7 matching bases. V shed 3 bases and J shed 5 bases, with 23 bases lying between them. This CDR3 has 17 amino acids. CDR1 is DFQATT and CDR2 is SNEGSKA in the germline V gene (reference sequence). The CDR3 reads CSASSGGLSLSDNEQFF. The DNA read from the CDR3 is TGCAGTGCTAGTTCGGGGGGCCTATCTCTTTCGGACAATGAG.

CDR3 DNA, as far as it was read: TGTGCCAGCAGTTTGGTAGGGGCCCCAGAGACC. It codes for CASSLVGAPET. The whole CDR3 protein reads CASSLVGAPETQYF. The chain uses TRBV12-3 or TRBV12-4 and TRBJ2-5; D is perhaps TRBD1 (5 bases). The sequenced fragment ends 3 residues before the CDR3 boundary, so the rest is inferred from the germline J gene. CDR3 length: 14 residues. V lost 3 bases, J lost 4 bases, and 12 bases lay in between.

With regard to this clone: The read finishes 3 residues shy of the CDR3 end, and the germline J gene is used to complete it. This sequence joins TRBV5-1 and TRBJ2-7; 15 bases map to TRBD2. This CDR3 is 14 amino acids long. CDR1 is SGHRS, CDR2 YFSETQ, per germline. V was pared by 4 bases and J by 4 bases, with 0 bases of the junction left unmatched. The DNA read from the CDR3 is TGCGCCAGCAGCGGACTAGCGGGGGGGTACGAG. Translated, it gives CASSGLAGGYE. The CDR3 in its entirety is CASSGLAGGYEQYF.

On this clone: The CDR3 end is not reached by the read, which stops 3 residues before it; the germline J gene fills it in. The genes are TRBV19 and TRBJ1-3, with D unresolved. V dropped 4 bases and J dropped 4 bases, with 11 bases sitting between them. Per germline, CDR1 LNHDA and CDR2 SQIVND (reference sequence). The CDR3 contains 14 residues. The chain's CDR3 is CASSSRGTGNTIYF. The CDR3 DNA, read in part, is TGTGCCAGTAGTAGCCGGGGTACAGGAAACACC.

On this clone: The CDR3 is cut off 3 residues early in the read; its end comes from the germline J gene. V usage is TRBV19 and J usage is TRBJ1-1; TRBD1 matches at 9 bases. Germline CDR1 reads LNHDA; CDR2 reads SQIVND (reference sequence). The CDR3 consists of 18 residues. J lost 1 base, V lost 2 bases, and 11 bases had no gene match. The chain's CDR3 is CASSITPGQGTGNTEAFF. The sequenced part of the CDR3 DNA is TGTGCCAGTAGTATAACCCCGGGACAGGGTACGGGGAACACTGAA.

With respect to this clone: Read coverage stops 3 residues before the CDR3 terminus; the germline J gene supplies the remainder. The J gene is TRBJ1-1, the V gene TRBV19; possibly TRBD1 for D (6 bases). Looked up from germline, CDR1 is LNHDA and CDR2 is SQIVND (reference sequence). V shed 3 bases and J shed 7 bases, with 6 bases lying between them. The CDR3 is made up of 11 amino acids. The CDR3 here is CASSMTGEAFF. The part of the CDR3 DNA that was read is TGTGCCAGTAGTATGACAGGTGAA.

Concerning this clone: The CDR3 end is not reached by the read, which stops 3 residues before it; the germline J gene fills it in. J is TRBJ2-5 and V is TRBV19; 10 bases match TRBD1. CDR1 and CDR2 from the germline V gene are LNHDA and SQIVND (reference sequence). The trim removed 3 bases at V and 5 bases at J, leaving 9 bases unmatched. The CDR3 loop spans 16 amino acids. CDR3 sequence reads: CASSIPGQGERETQYF. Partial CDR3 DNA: TGTGCCAGTAGTATCCCCGGACAGGGGGAAAGGGAGACC.

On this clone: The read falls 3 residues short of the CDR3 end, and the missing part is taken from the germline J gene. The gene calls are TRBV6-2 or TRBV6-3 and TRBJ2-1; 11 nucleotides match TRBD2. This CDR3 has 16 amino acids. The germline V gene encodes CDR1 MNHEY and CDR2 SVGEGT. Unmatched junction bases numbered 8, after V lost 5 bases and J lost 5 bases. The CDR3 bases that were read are TGTGCCAGCAGTAACCCCTCTAGCGGGGGGAACAATGAG. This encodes CASSNPSSGGNNE. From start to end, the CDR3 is CASSNPSSGGNNEQFF.

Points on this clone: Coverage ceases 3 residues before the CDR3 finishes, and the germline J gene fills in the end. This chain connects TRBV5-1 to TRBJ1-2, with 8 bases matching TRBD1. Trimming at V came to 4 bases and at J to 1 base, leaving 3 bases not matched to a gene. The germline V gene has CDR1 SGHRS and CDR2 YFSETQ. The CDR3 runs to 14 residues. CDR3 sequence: CASSPTGVNYGYTF. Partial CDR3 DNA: TGCGCCAGCAGCCCGACAGGGGTTAACTATGGC.

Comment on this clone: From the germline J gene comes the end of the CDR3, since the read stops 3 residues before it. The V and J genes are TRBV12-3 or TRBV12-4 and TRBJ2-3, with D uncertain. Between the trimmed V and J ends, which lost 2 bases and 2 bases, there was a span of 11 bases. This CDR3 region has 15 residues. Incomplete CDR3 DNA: TGTGCCAGCAGTTTAAGGCCTAGTTCCACAGATACG. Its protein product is CASSLRPSSTDT. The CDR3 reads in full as CASSLRPSSTDTQYF.

CDR3: CASSPKQTGMETQYF. The CDR3 DNA, read in part, is TGTGCCAGCAGTCCGAAACAAACAGGGATGGAGACC. The rearrangement uses TRBV5-4 and TRBJ2-5, with D possibly being TRBD1 (6 bases). The CDR3 extends 3 residues past the end of the read, so its final part is completed from the germline J gene. Germline V gives CDR1 SGHNT, CDR2 YYREEE (reference sequence). Trimming took 5 bases from V and 5 from J, leaving 19 bases between them. This CDR3 is 15 amino acids long.

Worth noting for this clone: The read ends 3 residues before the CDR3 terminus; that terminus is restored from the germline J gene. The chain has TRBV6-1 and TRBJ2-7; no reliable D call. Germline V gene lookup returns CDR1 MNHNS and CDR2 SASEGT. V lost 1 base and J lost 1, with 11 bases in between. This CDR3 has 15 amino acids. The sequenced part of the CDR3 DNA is TGTGCCAGCAGTGAAGTGGCAGGTCAGTCCTACGAG. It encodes CASSEVAGQSYE. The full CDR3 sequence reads CASSEVAGQSYEQYF.

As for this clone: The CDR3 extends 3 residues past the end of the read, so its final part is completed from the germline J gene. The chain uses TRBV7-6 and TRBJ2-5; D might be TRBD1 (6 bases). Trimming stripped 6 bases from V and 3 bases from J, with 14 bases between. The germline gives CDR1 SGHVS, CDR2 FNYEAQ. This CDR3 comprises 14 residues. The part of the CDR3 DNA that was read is TGTGCCAGCAGTTCACAGGGTCCCGAAGAGACC. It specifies CASSSQGPEET. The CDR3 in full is CASSSQGPEETQYF.

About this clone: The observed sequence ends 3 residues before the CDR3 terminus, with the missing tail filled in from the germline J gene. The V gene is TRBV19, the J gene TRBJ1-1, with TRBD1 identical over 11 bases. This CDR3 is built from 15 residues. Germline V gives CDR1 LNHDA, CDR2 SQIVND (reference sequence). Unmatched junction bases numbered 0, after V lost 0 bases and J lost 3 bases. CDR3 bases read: TGTGCCAGTAGTATAGAGGGACAGGGGGACACTGAA. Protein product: CASSIEGQGDTE. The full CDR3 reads CASSIEGQGDTEAFF.

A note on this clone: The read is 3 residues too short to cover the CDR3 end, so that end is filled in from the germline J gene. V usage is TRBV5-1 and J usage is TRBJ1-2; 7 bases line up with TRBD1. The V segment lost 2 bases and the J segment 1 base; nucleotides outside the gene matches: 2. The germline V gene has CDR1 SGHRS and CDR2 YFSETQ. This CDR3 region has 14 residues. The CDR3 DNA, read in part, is TGCGCCAGCAGCTTTGGACAGGATAACTATGGC. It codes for CASSFGQDNYG. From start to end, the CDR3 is CASSFGQDNYGYTF.

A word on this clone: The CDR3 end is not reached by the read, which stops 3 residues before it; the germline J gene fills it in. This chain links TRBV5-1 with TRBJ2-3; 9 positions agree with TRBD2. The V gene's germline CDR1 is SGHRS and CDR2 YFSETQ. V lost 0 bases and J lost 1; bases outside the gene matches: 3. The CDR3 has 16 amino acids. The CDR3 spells CASSLEPSGGTDTQYF. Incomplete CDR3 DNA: TGCGCCAGCAGCTTGGAGCCTAGCGGGGGCACAGATACG.

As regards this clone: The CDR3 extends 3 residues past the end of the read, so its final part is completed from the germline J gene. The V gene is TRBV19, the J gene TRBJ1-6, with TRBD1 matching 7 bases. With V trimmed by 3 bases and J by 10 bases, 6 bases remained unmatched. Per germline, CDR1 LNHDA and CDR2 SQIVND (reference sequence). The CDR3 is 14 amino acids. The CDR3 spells CASSIYETGSPLHF. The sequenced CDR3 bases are TGTGCCAGTAGTATTTACGAGACAGGGTCACCC.